The 20 T cell receptor beta chains presented below share a single source sample, sequenced in a study of blood T cell repertoires in COVID-19. Using immunoSEQ multiplex PCR, the repertoire was profiled, and TCRdb retains in-frame clones only, with some absent. This sample has about 70,000 clones, with around 87% found just once. The sequencing input was peripheral blood. These receptors were taken from a human donor in a cohort sampled during active COVID-19.

The chain recombines TRBV18 with TRBJ1-4, with 8 bases that match TRBD1. The CDR3 sequence is 15 residues long. Germline V gene data show CDR1 as KGHSH and CDR2 as LQKENI. V gave up 2 bases and J gave up 4 bases; unmatched junction bases: 3. The chain's CDR3 is CASSPDRGGNEKLFF. CDR3 DNA: TGTGCCAGCTCACCAGACAGGGGAGGTAATGAAAAACTGTTTTTT.

The rearrangement uses TRBV5-4 and TRBJ2-7; TRBD1 agrees at 7 bases. The CDR3 is 13 residues long. V shed 4 bases, J shed 4 bases, and the junction held 5 bases outside the gene matches. Germline V gene sequence: CDR1 SGHNT, CDR2 YYREEE (reference sequence). CDR3 amino acids: CASSQQGPYEQYF. The CDR3 DNA reads TGTGCCAGCAGCCAACAGGGGCCGTACGAGCAGTACTTC.

V gene TRBV2 combines with J gene TRBJ2-3; D gene unclear. The CDR3 runs to 13 residues. The V gene's germline CDR1 is SNHLY and CDR2 FYNNEI. V was trimmed by 6 bases and J by 4 bases, leaving 11 bases between them. CDR3 protein: CASRRYEADTQYF. The CDR3 DNA sequence: TGTGCCAGCAGGCGGTATGAAGCAGATACGCAGTATTTT.

V and J are TRBV18 and TRBJ2-3; perhaps TRBD1 as D (5 bases). CDR1 is KGHSH and CDR2 is LQKENI in the germline V gene. V was pared by 4 bases and J by 9 bases, with 20 bases between. This CDR3 is 15 amino acids long. The CDR3 region has the DNA TGTGCCAGCTCACAACCCCCCTTGAGCCCAGGGACGCAGTATTTT. Translating it yields CASSQPPLSPGTQYF.

This clone has a handful of counts. The chain recombines TRBV30 with TRBJ1-2; no reliable D call. V was shortened by 2 bases and J by 7 bases, with 11 bases between the two germline ends. The CDR3 length is 12 residues. CDR1 and CDR2 from the germline V gene are GTSNPN and SVGIG (reference sequence). The CDR3 DNA sequence: TGTGCCTGGAGTTCGGGGTACTCTGGCTACACCTTC. Its protein product is CAWSSGYSGYTF. Full variable domain (remainder filled in from reference TRBV30 and TRBJ1-2): SQTIHQWPATLVQPVGSPLSLECTVEGTSNPNLYWYRQAAGRGLQLLFYSVGIGQISSEVPQNLSASRPQDRQFILSSKKLLLSDSGFYLCAWSSGYSGYTFGSGTRLTVV.

V and J are TRBV20-1 and TRBJ1-6, with TRBD1 matching 7 bases. From germline, CDR1 is DFQATT and CDR2 SNEGSKA (reference sequence). The CDR3 sequence is 17 residues long. Trimming at V came to 3 bases and at J to 6 bases, leaving 14 bases not matched to a gene. Here the CDR3 reads CSASYPAPGQLNSPLHF. In nucleotides, the CDR3 is TGCAGTGCTAGTTATCCAGCCCCGGGACAGCTTAATTCACCCCTCCACTTT.

The rearrangement joins TRBV7-2 to TRBJ2-3; 11 nucleotides align to TRBD2. The CDR3 loop spans 16 amino acids. The J segment lost 3 bases and the V segment lost 3 bases, leaving 5 bases of the junction unmatched. Germline V gives CDR1 SGHTA, CDR2 FQGNSA. The CDR3: CASSFVAGGLTDTQYF. The DNA of the CDR3 is TGTGCCAGCAGCTTCGTAGCGGGGGGGCTGACAGATACGCAGTATTTT. Filled out from reference TRBV7-2 and TRBJ2-3, the complete variable domain reads GAGVSQSPSNKVTEKGKDVELRCDPISGHTALYWYRQSLGQGLEFLIYFQGNSAPDKSGLPSDRFSAERTGGSVSTLTIQRTQQEDSAVYLCASSFVAGGLTDTQYFGPGTRLTVL.

This clone occurred a few times. The rearrangement uses TRBV2 and TRBJ1-2; 11 positions match TRBD1. Unmatched junction bases numbered 2, after V lost 6 bases and J lost 5 bases. The germline CDR1 and CDR2 sequences are SNHLY and FYNNEI. This CDR3 comprises 13 residues. The CDR3 loop is CASSGTGGYGYTF. DNA for the CDR3: TGTGCCAGCAGCGGGACAGGGGGATATGGCTACACCTTC. Variable domain in full (rest from reference TRBV2 and TRBJ1-2): EPEVTQTPSHQVTQMGQEVILRCVPISNHLYFYWYRQILGQKVEFLVSFYNNEISEKSEIFDDQFSVERPDGSNFTLKIRSTKLEDSAMYFCASSGTGGYGYTFGSGTRLTVV.

For the CDR3, the DNA is TGTGCCAGCAGCTCGGCTGGAAACACCATATATTTT. As protein: CASSSAGNTIYF. The V and J genes are TRBV7-6 and TRBJ1-3; D unresolved. Trimming cost V 4 bases and J 2 bases, with 3 bases left between them. Looked up from germline, CDR1 is SGHVS and CDR2 is FNYEAQ. The CDR3 has 12 residues.

With regard to this clone: In the same sample, other DNA sequences code for this CDR3. The V gene is TRBV9, the J gene TRBJ2-2; 7 positions agree with TRBD2. The CDR3 has 18 amino acids. The V segment lost 5 bases and the J segment 1 base; nucleotides outside the gene matches: 14. Germline V gene lookup returns CDR1 SGDLS and CDR2 YYNGEE. CDR3 sequence reads: CASSAQAATSLNTGELFF. Written as DNA, the CDR3 is TGTGCCAGCAGTGCACAGGCCGCGACTAGCTTGAACACCGGGGAGCTGTTTTTT.

The J gene is TRBJ2-3, the V gene TRBV29-1; D is perhaps TRBD2 (5 bases). The length of the CDR3 is 13 residues. V was clipped by 2 bases and J by 4 bases, with 10 bases between them. CDR1 SQVTM and CDR2 ANQGSEA come from the germline V gene. As DNA, the CDR3 is TGCAGCGTTGAACGACTACCTGCAGATACGCAGTATTTT. It encodes CSVERLPADTQYF.

The V gene is TRBV19, the J gene TRBJ1-1, with D unclear. V was cut by 5 bases and J by 4 bases, with 23 bases left in between. CDR1 is LNHDA, CDR2 SQIVND, per germline (reference sequence). This CDR3 is 17 amino acids long. The CDR3 sequence: CASSSAVRRGLGTEAFF. For the CDR3, the DNA is TGTGCCAGTAGTTCCGCCGTTAGACGAGGGCTCGGCACTGAAGCTTTCTTT.

The chain employs TRBV18 and TRBJ1-1; no firm D call. The germline CDR1 and CDR2 sequences are KGHSH and LQKENI. V shed 6 bases and J shed 9 bases, with 23 bases lying between them. The CDR3 is 15 amino acids. In nucleotides, the CDR3 is TGTGCCAGCTCCCCCGGATCAGGTGCCTTCATCAAAGCTTTCTTT. Its translation: CASSPGSGAFIKAFF.

The genes are TRBV28 and TRBJ1-2, with TRBD1 matching over 7 bases. V gave up 6 bases and J gave up 2 bases; unmatched junction bases: 3. This CDR3 contains 13 residues. Germline V gene lookup returns CDR1 MDHEN and CDR2 SYDVKM. CDR3 nucleotides: TGTGCCAGCAGCCTGGACAGGAACTATGGCTACACCTTC. Translated, it gives CASSLDRNYGYTF.

This clone was seen a handful of times. The CDR3 spells CASSQAGRRNEQFF. Here the CDR3 DNA reads TGTGCCAGCAGCCAAGCGGGAAGAAGAAATGAGCAGTTCTTC. The chain recombines TRBV2 with TRBJ2-1, with 7 bases that match TRBD2. Germline V gives CDR1 SNHLY, CDR2 FYNNEI. CDR3 size: 14 residues. V lost 6 bases to trimming and J lost 7 bases; unmatched junction nucleotides: 9.

V usage is TRBV19 and J usage is TRBJ1-1, with D perhaps TRBD1 (6 bases). The germline V and J ends were trimmed by 3 bases and 0 bases, with 14 bases remaining between them. Germline V gene data show CDR1 as LNHDA and CDR2 as SQIVND (reference sequence). The length of the CDR3 is 16 residues. The CDR3 nucleotides read TGTGCCAGTAGTATCGCCATACAGGGTTTGAACACTGAAGCTTTCTTT. It specifies CASSIAIQGLNTEAFF.

The chain recombines TRBV5-4 with TRBJ1-1; D is unresolved. This CDR3 spans 13 amino acids. Germline assignment: CDR1 SGHNT and CDR2 YYREEE (reference sequence). CDR3 residues: CACAHSENTEAFF. DNA of the CDR3: TGTGCTTGCGCCCACTCCGAAAACACTGAAGCTTTCTTT.

This rearrangement joins TRBV5-6 to TRBJ1-4, with a weak D call TRBD1 (6 bases). Germline-derived CDR1 and CDR2 are SGHDT and YYEEEE. V lost 4 bases to trimming and J lost 8 bases, with 21 bases between them. The CDR3 extends over 16 amino acids. CDR3 region: CASSITLTGSVEKLFF. The CDR3 DNA follows: TGTGCCAGCAGCATTACATTGACAGGTAGCGTCGAAAAACTGTTTTTT.

The chain combines TRBV9 with TRBJ1-6; 7 bases align to TRBD1. From germline, CDR1 is SGDLS and CDR2 YYNGEE. The V gene end was trimmed by 3 bases and the J gene end by 8 bases; junction bases not matched to a gene: 8. The CDR3 runs 15 residues. The CDR3 sequence is CASSADGQVDSPLHF. The CDR3 DNA is TGTGCCAGCAGCGCCGATGGACAGGTCGATTCACCCCTCCACTTT.

The chain combines TRBV7-2 with TRBJ1-4; a weak D match, TRBD1 (6 bases). The V gene's germline CDR1 is SGHTA and CDR2 FQGNSA. The CDR3 is made up of 15 amino acids. Trimming cost V 4 bases and J 5 bases, with 14 bases left between them. CDR3 region: CASSSQGQGNEKLFF. CDR3 DNA sequence: TGTGCCAGCAGCTCGCAGGGTCAGGGGAATGAAAAACTGTTTTTT.